These T cell receptor beta chains were read from a single sample in a study of T cells after yellow fever vaccination. In TCRdb, the 5' RACE reads were re-called with MiXCR into one record per CDR3 protein. The profile covers over 300,000 distinct CDR3 sequences, with around 6.8% appearing a single time and 15% to 20% taken by the ten largest. Sequencing used PBMCs, obtained about 41 days after the first yellow fever vaccination. The source is a man aged 18 to 29 who received the YFV17D yellow fever vaccine. Each CDR3 is given with its conserved first and last residue. A D gene is named only where the DNA matches it firmly. A row's size may be missing; if present it is once, few, many or a size class.

cdr3_aa cdr3_nt d_call j_call v_call clone_size cdr3_length
CASSPGHPSTDTQYF TGTGCCAGCAGCCCCGGACACCCTAGCACAGATACGCAGTATTTT NA TRBJ2-3 TRBV7-9 many 15
CATSDPYLDGNQPQHF TGTGCCACCAGTGACCCGTACCTGGATGGCAATCAGCCCCAGCATTTT NA TRBJ1-5 TRBV24-1 many 16
CASRGQRETQYF TGTGCCAGCAGAGGACAGAGGGAGACCCAGTACTTC NA TRBJ2-5 TRBV28 many 12
CASSQDRGAPRWF TGCGCCAGCAGCCAAGATCGAGGCGCTCCGCGGTGGTTC NA TRBJ2-5 TRBV4-1 NA 13
CSARAGSSYNSPLHF TGCAGTGCTAGAGCCGGGAGCTCCTATAATTCACCCCTCCACTTT NA TRBJ1-6 TRBV20-1 NA 15
CASTDFGGAMNTEAFF TGTGCCAGCACCGACTTTGGGGGGGCGATGAACACTGAAGCTTTCTTT NA TRBJ1-1 TRBV5-5 NA 16
CASSSGLAGGLGADTQYF TGCGCCAGCAGCTCCGGACTAGCGGGGGGCCTAGGTGCAGATACGCAGTATTTT TRBD2 TRBJ2-3 TRBV5-1 few 18
CASSLTSGQLIEAFF TGTGCCAGCAGCTTAACTTCGGGACAGCTTATTGAAGCTTTCTTT TRBD1 TRBJ1-1 TRBV7-2 few 15
CASSMEGYETQYF TGCGCCAGCAGCATGGAAGGGTATGAGACCCAGTACTTC NA TRBJ2-5 TRBV5-1 NA 13
CSASPGAAGNTIYF TGCAGTGCTAGTCCGGGGGCGGCTGGAAACACCATATATTTT NA TRBJ1-3 TRBV20-1 many 14
CASSPSVEQYF TGTGCCAGCAGCCCCTCGGTCGAGCAGTACTTC NA TRBJ2-7 TRBV6-2/TRBV6-3 NA 11
CASSYHDRAGAYEQFF TGTGCCAGCAGTTACCATGACAGGGCCGGGGCCTATGAGCAGTTCTTC TRBD1 TRBJ2-1 TRBV6-5 many 16
CASSLERNIQYF TGTGCCAGCAGCTTAGAAAGAAACATTCAGTACTTC NA TRBJ2-4 TRBV11-2 few 12
CASSSVAGGPNEQFF TGTGCCAGCAGCTCCGTAGCGGGGGGGCCCAATGAGCAGTTCTTC TRBD2 TRBJ2-1 TRBV7-2 NA 15
CASSLFNEKLFF TGTGCCAGCAGCTTATTCAATGAAAAACTGTTTTTT NA TRBJ1-4 TRBV7-9 few 12
CSAGDSSYNSPLHF TGCAGTGCTGGAGACAGCTCCTATAATTCACCCCTCCACTTT NA TRBJ1-6 TRBV20-1 NA 14
CASSGTGGGSFTGELFF TGTGCCAGCTCCGGTACTGGCGGGGGTTCCTTCACCGGGGAGCTGTTTTTT TRBD2 TRBJ2-2 TRBV4-2 NA 17
CATAGLEYNEQFF TGTGCCACCGCGGGACTAGAGTACAATGAGCAGTTCTTC TRBD2 TRBJ2-1 TRBV6-6 many 13
CASSADRTYGYTF TGTGCCAGCAGTGCGGACAGAACCTATGGCTACACCTTC NA TRBJ1-2 TRBV6-1 NA 13
CASSQGQGYSPLHF TGCGCCAGCAGCCAAGGACAGGGGTATTCACCCCTCCACTTT TRBD1 TRBJ1-6 TRBV4-3 few 14
CASSSDRQLNTEAFF TGTGCCAGCAGCTCGGACCGACAGTTGAACACTGAAGCTTTCTTT NA TRBJ1-1 TRBV7-9 few 15
CASSGFGTVNEKLFF TGTGCCAGCTCAGGATTCGGGACAGTTAATGAAAAACTGTTTTTT TRBD1 TRBJ1-4 TRBV18 NA 15
CASSQIPQETQYF TGTGCCAGCAGCCAAATACCGCAAGAGACCCAGTACTTC NA TRBJ2-5 TRBV14 NA 13
CASSLSFSGDYEQFF TGTGCCAGCAGCTTATCTTTTAGCGGGGACTATGAGCAGTTCTTC TRBD2 TRBJ2-1 TRBV7-2 NA 15
CASSVQGWEPGDTQYF TGTGCCAGCAGCGTGCAGGGGTGGGAGCCGGGAGATACGCAGTATTTT NA TRBJ2-3 TRBV9 few 16
CASSLRQGSEQFF TGTGCCAGCAGCCTCCGACAGGGAAGTGAGCAGTTCTTC TRBD1 TRBJ2-1 TRBV7-8 few 13
CASSLGVGESRMYEQYF TGTGCCAGCAGCCTAGGGGTGGGGGAGTCCCGGATGTACGAGCAGTACTTC NA TRBJ2-7 TRBV11-2 few 17
CSVGQGTGELFF TGCAGTGTGGGACAGGGCACCGGGGAGCTGTTTTTT TRBD1 TRBJ2-2 TRBV20-1 many 12
CAANSGEQETQYF TGTGCCGCCAACAGCGGAGAACAAGAGACCCAGTACTTC NA TRBJ2-5 TRBV7-2 few 13
CASSWGDGYGYTF TGTGCCAGCAGTTGGGGGGATGGCTATGGCTACACCTTC NA TRBJ1-2 TRBV12-3/TRBV12-4 many 13
CASSFGTGSTDTQYF TGTGCCAGCAGTTTTGGAACGGGTAGCACAGATACGCAGTATTTT NA TRBJ2-3 TRBV12-3/TRBV12-4 many 15
CASSFPRSDTGELFF TGCGCCAGCAGCTTTCCTCGATCTGACACCGGGGAGCTGTTTTTT NA TRBJ2-2 TRBV5-1 few 15
CASSEGTSGGYEQYF TGCGCCAGCAGCGAGGGGACTAGCGGGGGTTACGAGCAGTACTTC TRBD2 TRBJ2-7 TRBV4-3 NA 15
CASSYSIGGGTYNEQFF TGTGCCAGCAGTTACTCGATTGGGGGGGGGACGTACAATGAGCAGTTCTTC TRBD2 TRBJ2-1 TRBV6-2/TRBV6-3 NA 17